This TCR beta chain emerged from a study of blood T cells in healthy people across ages (dated by TCRdb to about 2015). General notes on the study: In model experiments, template switching captured about one uniquely barcoded TCR beta cDNA molecule for every two T cells. Four age groups were formed from the donors: young (average 16 years), middle-aged (less than 40), aged (under 70) and long-lived (82). Donors of different ages were randomly distributed across sequencing lanes to avoid experimental bias. Age-related changes in TCR beta repertoire diversity were measured in the study by deep sequencing normalized with unique cDNA molecular identifiers. The study analyzed two additional independent replicas of 1 million unique cDNA reads from the same blood draw for two donors, one aged 18 to 30 and one aged 80 or older. General conclusions and limits of the study: Observed TCR beta diversity per million T cells fell roughly linearly with age, and a significant reduction was already apparent by age roughly 40. Estimates of total diversity based on one million sequenced T cells were considered lower bounds and underestimates. Donor CMV infection status was unknown, potentially confounding age-related changes in expanded clonotypes. A strong correlation was found between observed TCR beta diversity and the percentage of naive T cells measured by flow cytometry. Compared with the aged group, the long-lived group had more naive CD4+ T cells, fewer expanded clones and increased TCR diversity, suggesting age selection. Conclusive comparison of naive and antigen-experienced compartments was prevented by the profiling of bulk unsorted PBMCs.

This clonotype was found once. Its antigen is not yet known. Per-nucleotide qualities are absent, and no much larger clonotype sits a single base away. The donors were 40 or so Caucasian individuals from Russia, aged roughly 6 to 100 years, who were systemically healthy. Approximately 10 milliliters of peripheral blood were collected from each donor into EDTA-treated Vacutainer tubes. Ficoll-Paque density-gradient centrifugation was used to isolate PBMCs, with at least 6 million obtained per sample. Trizol reagent was used to extract total RNA from the PBMCs, yielding at least 5.5 micrograms per sample. For every donor, flow cytometry on a PBMC aliquot measured the percentage of naive CD45RAhigh/CD27high T cells. Germline trimming amounts to 1 base on V and 4 bases on J, with 6 as the count of junction bases outside the gene matches. Looking up the germline V gene yields CDR1 SGHTA and CDR2 FQGNSA. From cysteine to phenylalanine, the CDR3 is 16 amino acids long. The only DNA kept is the CDR3, 48 bases in frame from the first base.

Libraries were made using 5' RACE. The sequencer listed for this sample is Illumina HiSeq 2500. A second roughly 6 to 11 cycle PCR used a sample-barcoded 5' primer and a J-beta primer mix. A unique molecular identifier was introduced onto each TCR beta cDNA molecule by a template-switch 5' adaptor carrying 12 random nucleotides. Each sample yielded at least 3 million CDR3-containing paired-end reads. The Mint cDNA synthesis kit, primed by a TRBC-specific oligonucleotide, was used to synthesize first-strand cDNA from all RNA. Following uracil-DNA glycosylase treatment, all cDNA underwent a first 18-cycle PCR with the universal primers M1SS and BC2_uni_R. Per the original workflow: Normalization of each sample was performed by random selection of 1 million high-quality reads, each carrying a distinct molecular identifier. Reads with shared molecular identifiers were discarded instead of being binned into consensus sequences. MiTCR, with a Q25 quality threshold and the strictest error-elimination algorithm, was used for CDR3 identification, clonotype clustering and error correction. A nonparametric unseen species model using Euler transformation provided a lower-bound estimate of total TCR beta diversity. Using fastp trimming at Q25 and MiXCR clonotype assembly, TCRdb reanalyzed the public sequencing data and kept in-frame beta chains. Entries are consolidated by CDR3 protein sequence, retaining the most common genes and DNA. The V and J calls, along with clone size, are taken from TCRdb and not from the paper's own processing. The sample records 1,500,000 or so distinct CDR3 sequences, around 40% of which are singletons. The ten largest clones add up to 4% of the sample.

The rearrangement combines TRBV7-2 with TRBJ1-2; TRBD1 lines up with 10 middle nucleotides. This receptor was identified in a woman in her late teens or twenties in good health. The sequenced sample consisted of blood. The bases read TGTGCCAGCAGCTTAGGGGGGACAGGGGACGGCTATGGCTACACCTTC. Its protein is CASSLGGTGDGYGYTF.